This is a list of T cell receptor beta chains from one sample in a study of cytotoxic CD8 clonotypes in ibrutinib-treated CLL. Method: immunoSEQ multiplex PCR; TCRdb's copy keeps in-frame clones and lacks some. The table has over 150,000 clones, approximately 80% seen once. The material was PBMCs, obtained after 12 months of ibrutinib treatment. Receptor source: a human donor with chronic lymphocytic leukemia. Each CDR3 is given with its conserved first and last residue. The D gene is left open where the match is weak. Clone sizes are given selectively: once, few, many, or a class where the clone is expanded.

clone size	D gene	J gene	V gene	CDR3 protein	CDR3 DNA
.	.	TRBJ2-7	TRBV18	CASSGDTGEQYF	TGTGCCAGCTCGGGGGACACCGGGGAGCAGTACTTC
.	.	TRBJ2-3	TRBV20-1	CSAHRVDTQYF	TGCAGTGCCCACAGGGTGGATACGCAGTATTTT
.	.	TRBJ2-7	TRBV20-1	CSASTGYEQYF	TGCAGTGCTTCAACAGGCTACGAGCAGTACTTC
.	TRBD2	TRBJ2-5	TRBV7-9	CASHTLSGGRQETQYF	TGTGCCAGCCACACCCTCAGCGGGGGCCGCCAAGAGACCCAGTACTTC
.	.	TRBJ2-3	TRBV4-1	CASRGTGSTDTQYF	TGCGCCAGCAGAGGGACTGGAAGCACAGATACGCAGTATTTT
.	.	TRBJ1-3	TRBV6-5	CASSYGNTIYF	TGTGCCAGCAGTTACGGAAACACCATATATTTT
.	.	TRBJ2-5	TRBV9	CASSVGVGVETQYF	TGTGCCAGCAGCGTAGGAGTGGGCGTGGAGACCCAGTACTTC
.	.	TRBJ1-5	TRBV7-2	CASSWSGSNQPQHF	TGTGCCAGCAGCTGGTCGGGGAGTAATCAGCCCCAGCATTTT
.	.	TRBJ1-6	TRBV2	CASSLGGQGSPLHF	TGTGCCAGCAGTCTTGGAGGGCAGGGTTCACCCCTCCACTTT
.	.	TRBJ2-3	TRBV12-1	CASPLAQYF	TGTGCCAGCCCCCTTGCGCAGTATTTT
.	TRBD1	TRBJ2-4	TRBV5-1	CASSLRQGAGNIQYF	TGCGCCAGCAGCTTGCGTCAGGGGGCTGGTAACATTCAGTACTTC
many	.	TRBJ1-1	TRBV27	CASSTRGAESFF	TGTGCCAGCAGTACTAGGGGCGCTGAGTCTTTCTTT
.	.	TRBJ2-1	TRBV7-3	CASSFQSSYNEQFF	TGTGCCAGCAGCTTCCAAAGCTCCTACAATGAGCAGTTCTTC
.	.	TRBJ1-4	TRBV25-1	CASSLRGGGEKLFF	TGTGCCAGCTCACTACGGGGAGGAGGTGAAAAACTGTTTTTT
.	TRBD1	TRBJ1-2	TRBV18	CASSLDRANYGYTF	TGTGCCAGCTCACTGGACAGGGCTAACTATGGCTACACCTTC
.	.	TRBJ2-3	TRBV5-6	CASSLRVADTQYF	TGTGCCAGCAGCTTGAGAGTGGCAGATACGCAGTATTTT
.	.	TRBJ2-2	TRBV5-1	CASSLEGGAIGELFF	TGCGCCAGCAGCTTGGAAGGAGGGGCGATAGGGGAGCTGTTTTTT
.	.	TRBJ1-1	TRBV5-1	CASSLVGLNTEAFF	TGCGCCAGCAGCTTGGTGGGATTGAACACTGAAGCTTTCTTT
.	TRBD2	TRBJ2-5	TRBV2	CASRLGTSELETQYF	TGTGCCAGCAGGTTAGGGACTAGCGAACTCGAGACCCAGTACTTC
.	.	TRBJ1-3	TRBV5-4	CASSLAGTGNTIYF	TGTGCCAGCAGCTTGGCAGGGACTGGAAACACCATATATTTT
.	.	TRBJ2-1	TRBV28	CASLGPGQVYNEQFF	TGTGCCAGCCTAGGACCGGGACAAGTATACAATGAGCAGTTCTTC
.	.	TRBJ1-5	TRBV7-9	CASSKDDLSGSPNQPQHF	TGTGCCAGCAGCAAAGACGACTTGAGTGGTTCACCCAATCAGCCCCAGCATTTT
once	.	TRBJ2-7	TRBV5-6	CASSMKGQTSHEQYF	TGTGCCAGCAGCATGAAGGGGCAGACGAGCCACGAGCAGTACTTC
.	.	TRBJ1-2	TRBV28	CASSLDSYGYTF	TGTGCCAGCAGTCTCGACAGCTATGGCTACACCTTC
.	TRBD2	TRBJ2-1	TRBV6-5	CASTDRGTTNEQFF	TGTGCCAGCACCGACCGGGGGACTACCAATGAGCAGTTCTTC
once	.	TRBJ2-2	TRBV6-4	CASSDSVGSGELFF	TGTGCCAGCAGTGACTCGGTGGGCTCCGGGGAGCTGTTTTTT
.	.	TRBJ2-2	TRBV4-1	CASSQDISFGGELFF	TGCGCCAGCAGCCAAGATATCAGCTTTGGCGGGGAGCTGTTTTTT
.	.	TRBJ1-2	TRBV11-2	CASSPRLTGGYGYTF	TGTGCCAGCAGCCCCCGTTTGACGGGGGGCTATGGCTACACCTTC
.	.	TRBJ2-6	TRBV28	CASSRQGGNSGANVLTF	TGTGCCAGCAGTAGACAGGGAGGAAACTCTGGGGCCAACGTCCTGACTTTC
.	TRBD1	TRBJ1-1	TRBV27	CASSFNTGQKAFF	TGTGCCAGCAGTTTCAACACGGGACAGAAAGCTTTCTTT
.	.	TRBJ2-1	TRBV30	CAWSRNNEQFF	TGTGCCTGGAGTCGAAACAATGAGCAGTTCTTC
.	.	TRBJ1-5	TRBV19	CASSTRTVGNQPQHF	TGTGCCAGTAGTACTCGGACGGTCGGCAATCAGCCCCAGCATTTT
.	TRBD1	TRBJ1-4	TRBV6-1	CASITGVTNEKLFF	TGTGCCAGCATCACAGGGGTAACTAATGAAAAACTGTTTTTT
.	.	TRBJ1-1	TRBV5-4	CASSPKTAAGTEAFF	TGTGCCAGCAGCCCCAAGACAGCCGCGGGGACTGAAGCTTTCTTT
.	TRBD2	TRBJ2-3	TRBV9	CASSPLAGSSTDTQYF	TGTGCCAGCAGCCCACTAGCGGGGTCTAGCACAGATACGCAGTATTTT
.	TRBD1	TRBJ1-1	TRBV29-1	CSVAPSGQGAEAFF	TGCAGCGTTGCCCCCAGTGGACAGGGTGCTGAAGCTTTCTTT
.	.	TRBJ2-1	TRBV6-1	CASSSAISGAGLF	TGTGCCAGCAGTTCCGCAATCTCAGGTGCCGGACTCTTC
.	.	TRBJ1-3	TRBV29-1	CSVLGVGNTIYF	TGCAGCGTTTTGGGCGTAGGAAACACCATATATTTT
.	TRBD1	TRBJ1-2	TRBV28	CASSGQGSHLRNYGYTF	TGTGCCAGTTCTGGACAGGGATCCCATCTTAGAAACTATGGCTACACCTTC
.	.	TRBJ1-1	TRBV18	CASSPFHTGTTEAFF	TGTGCCAGCTCACCCTTCCATACAGGGACAACTGAAGCTTTCTTT
.	TRBD1	TRBJ2-1	TRBV19	CASSIGAQGALDNEQFF	TGTGCCAGTAGTATTGGCGCACAGGGGGCTCTGGACAATGAGCAGTTCTTC
.	.	TRBJ1-3	TRBV6-5	CASSSSGGAGGNTIYF	TGTGCCAGCAGTTCTTCCGGGGGGGCGGGAGGAAACACCATATATTTT
.	.	TRBJ2-7	TRBV7-2	CASSLALNSYEQYF	TGTGCCAGCAGCTTAGCTCTGAACTCCTACGAGCAGTACTTC
.	TRBD2	TRBJ2-3	TRBV28	CASSFSRPGGTDTQYF	TGTGCCAGCAGTTTTAGCCGTCCCGGGGGGACAGATACGCAGTATTTT